These T cell receptor beta chains were read from a single sample in a study of blood T cell repertoires in COVID-19. Sequencing used immunoSEQ multiplex PCR; TCRdb keeps in-frame clones, though not all of them. The data hold roughly 140,000 clones, with about nine tenths observed a single time. The sample comprised peripheral blood. Receptor source: a woman aged 60 to 75 with active or convalescent COVID-19. The CDR3 runs from the conserved cysteine through the conserved F or W.

j_call: TRBJ2-7
v_call: TRBV9
cdr3_aa: CASSVDLGGYEQYF

j_call: TRBJ2-1
v_call: TRBV29-1
cdr3_aa: CSVENSGGANEQFF

j_call: TRBJ1-4
v_call: TRBV12-5
cdr3_aa: CASGLSGGLGEKLFF

j_call: TRBJ2-7
v_call: TRBV6-5
cdr3_aa: CASSQSTGSSYEQYF

j_call: TRBJ2-2
v_call: TRBV9
cdr3_aa: CASSVESVNTGELFF

j_call: TRBJ1-1
v_call: TRBV18
cdr3_aa: CASFTGANTEAFF

j_call: TRBJ1-1
v_call: TRBV4-1
cdr3_aa: CASSQGRGINTEAFF

j_call: TRBJ2-3
v_call: TRBV10-3
cdr3_aa: CAISEELHTDTQYF

j_call: TRBJ1-2
v_call: TRBV6-2/TRBV6-3
cdr3_aa: CASSRQGYGYTF

j_call: TRBJ2-5
v_call: TRBV6-1
cdr3_aa: CASSEGGGTQETQYF

j_call: TRBJ1-6
v_call: TRBV7-2
cdr3_aa: CASSPTHRASPLHF

j_call: TRBJ1-1
v_call: TRBV4-3
cdr3_aa: CASSQFRDSELTNTEAFF

j_call: TRBJ1-1
v_call: TRBV19
cdr3_aa: CASSTLGANTEAFF

j_call: TRBJ1-4
v_call: TRBV7-2
cdr3_aa: CASSPNPNEKLFF

j_call: TRBJ2-5
v_call: TRBV18
cdr3_aa: CASSPQETQYF

j_call: TRBJ2-7
v_call: TRBV12-3/TRBV12-4
cdr3_aa: CASSAGGPYEQYF

j_call: TRBJ2-3
v_call: TRBV7-9
cdr3_aa: CASSLPGQVNTDTQYF

j_call: TRBJ2-5
v_call: TRBV6-2/TRBV6-3
cdr3_aa: CASSHDRGKQTQYF

j_call: TRBJ2-5
v_call: TRBV7-2
cdr3_aa: CASSFRETQYF

j_call: TRBJ2-2
v_call: TRBV6-6
cdr3_aa: CASRRSTGSGETGELFF

j_call: TRBJ1-5
v_call: TRBV6-5
cdr3_aa: CASSSYTGGGNQPQHF

j_call: TRBJ1-1
v_call: TRBV4-1
cdr3_aa: CASSQGSLRAPRGAQVRGAAFF

j_call: TRBJ1-2
v_call: TRBV10-3
cdr3_aa: CAISENTGVRGYTF

j_call: TRBJ1-5
v_call: TRBV2
cdr3_aa: CASRGTDLSNQPQHF

j_call: TRBJ2-1
v_call: TRBV29-1
cdr3_aa: CSARLAGGNEQFF

j_call: TRBJ1-6
v_call: TRBV7-2
cdr3_aa: CASSLSGGSNSPLHF

j_call: TRBJ1-4
v_call: TRBV27
cdr3_aa: CASSLSPQADGQKNEKLFF

j_call: TRBJ1-3
v_call: TRBV18
cdr3_aa: CASSPGTSPFSGNTIYF

j_call: TRBJ2-1
v_call: TRBV9
cdr3_aa: CASSNTGVNEQFF

j_call: TRBJ2-5
v_call: TRBV12-3/TRBV12-4
cdr3_aa: CASRTQGVETQYF

j_call: TRBJ1-2
v_call: TRBV20-1
cdr3_aa: CSALRQAGYTF

j_call: TRBJ1-2
v_call: TRBV6-2/TRBV6-3
cdr3_aa: CASSYLRGNYGYTF

j_call: TRBJ1-2
v_call: TRBV6-5
cdr3_aa: CASADRRNYGYTF

j_call: TRBJ2-1
v_call: TRBV13
cdr3_aa: CASSLGTGKPFQFF

j_call: TRBJ2-1
v_call: TRBV9
cdr3_aa: CASSVTGGQLGYEQFF

j_call: TRBJ2-3
v_call: TRBV9
cdr3_aa: CASSVAYGVIGKDTQYF

j_call: TRBJ2-7
v_call: TRBV7-8
cdr3_aa: CASSLVTGSSYEQYF

j_call: TRBJ1-6
v_call: TRBV25-1
cdr3_aa: CASSDHGGARSPLHF

j_call: TRBJ2-1
v_call: TRBV11-2
cdr3_aa: CASRQTAISEQFF

j_call: TRBJ2-3
v_call: TRBV7-2
cdr3_aa: CASSRGTGASTDTQYF

j_call: TRBJ2-5
v_call: TRBV5-3
cdr3_aa: CARSADPRGPLGIRETQYF

j_call: TRBJ1-2
v_call: TRBV19
cdr3_aa: CASQDSRRRGYTF

j_call: TRBJ1-5
v_call: TRBV11-2
cdr3_aa: CASSNTGDPYQPQHF

j_call: TRBJ2-5
v_call: TRBV9
cdr3_aa: CASSVEGSGEETQYF

j_call: TRBJ1-2
v_call: TRBV4-1
cdr3_aa: CASSQAGTLGYGYTF

j_call: TRBJ1-1
v_call: TRBV7-9
cdr3_aa: CASRTGQANTEAFF

j_call: TRBJ2-7
v_call: TRBV7-9
cdr3_aa: CASSLEGGGYEQYF

j_call: TRBJ1-2
v_call: TRBV5-5
cdr3_aa: CASSSGGTGGYGYTF

j_call: TRBJ1-1
v_call: TRBV3-1/TRBV3-2
cdr3_aa: CASSPTGGPYRAFF

j_call: TRBJ1-2
v_call: TRBV13
cdr3_aa: CASSLYRGGGYTF

j_call: TRBJ2-7
v_call: TRBV3-1/TRBV3-2
cdr3_aa: CASSQDPRGARYF

j_call: TRBJ1-1
v_call: TRBV12-3/TRBV12-4
cdr3_aa: CASRQGLSTEAFF

j_call: TRBJ1-1
v_call: TRBV7-2
cdr3_aa: CASSLRQGPEAFF

j_call: TRBJ1-1
v_call: TRBV10-3
cdr3_aa: CAISDRESRAFF

j_call: TRBJ2-2
v_call: TRBV19
cdr3_aa: CASSIRLTGELFF

j_call: TRBJ1-5
v_call: TRBV10-3
cdr3_aa: CAISDSVAGVQPQHF

j_call: TRBJ1-2
v_call: TRBV15
cdr3_aa: CATSRDRRGANYGYTF

j_call: TRBJ1-4
v_call: TRBV3-1/TRBV3-2
cdr3_aa: CASSRLTGGGEKLFF

j_call: TRBJ1-6
v_call: TRBV12-5
cdr3_aa: CASGLMAESPLHF